This TCR beta chain was captured by sequencing in a study of OX40 agonist ivuxolimab in advanced cancers. Study details: The study gave patients intravenous ivuxolimab at 0.01 to 10 mg/kg every 2 weeks.

The data were produced by immunoSEQ multiplex PCR, yet TCRdb's version contains in-frame clones alone and is incomplete. The sample lists some 35,000 clones, around 80% occurring once. Material: CD4+ or CD8+ T cells sorted from blood, obtained in a trial of the OX40 agonist ivuxolimab. The TCR originated in an adult with an advanced solid tumor such as melanoma, head and neck, liver or kidney cancer.

CDR3 in amino acids: CASSLTAFNYGYTF. The CDR3 nucleotides read TGTGCCAGCAGCTTGACAGCATTTAACTATGGCTACACCTTC. The chain has TRBV7-2 and TRBJ1-2; a possible D gene is TRBD1 (5 bases). Germline loops: CDR1 SGHTA, CDR2 FQGNSA. Trimming took 3 bases from V and 1 from J, leaving 9 bases between them. CDR3 length: 14 amino acids.